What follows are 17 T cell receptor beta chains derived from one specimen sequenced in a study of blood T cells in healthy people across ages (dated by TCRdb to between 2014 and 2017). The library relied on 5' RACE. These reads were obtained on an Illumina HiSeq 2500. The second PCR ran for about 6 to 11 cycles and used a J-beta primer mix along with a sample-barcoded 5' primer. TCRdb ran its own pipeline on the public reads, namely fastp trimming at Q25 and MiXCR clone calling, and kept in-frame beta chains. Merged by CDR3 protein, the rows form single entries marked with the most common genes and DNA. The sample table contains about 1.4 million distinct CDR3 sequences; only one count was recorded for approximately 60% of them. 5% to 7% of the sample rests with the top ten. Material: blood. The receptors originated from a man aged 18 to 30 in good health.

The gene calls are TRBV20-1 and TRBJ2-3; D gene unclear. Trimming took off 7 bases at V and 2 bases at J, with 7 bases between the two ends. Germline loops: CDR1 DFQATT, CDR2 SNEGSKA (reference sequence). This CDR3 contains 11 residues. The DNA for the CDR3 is TGCAGTGACCAGGTCACAGATACGCAGTATTTT. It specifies CSDQVTDTQYF.

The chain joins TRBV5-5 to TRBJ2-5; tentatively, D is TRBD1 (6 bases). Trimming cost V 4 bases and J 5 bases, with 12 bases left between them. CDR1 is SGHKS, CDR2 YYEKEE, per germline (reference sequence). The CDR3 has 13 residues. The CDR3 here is CASSNTGLETQYF. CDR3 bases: TGTGCCAGCAGCAACACAGGGTTGGAGACCCAGTACTTC.

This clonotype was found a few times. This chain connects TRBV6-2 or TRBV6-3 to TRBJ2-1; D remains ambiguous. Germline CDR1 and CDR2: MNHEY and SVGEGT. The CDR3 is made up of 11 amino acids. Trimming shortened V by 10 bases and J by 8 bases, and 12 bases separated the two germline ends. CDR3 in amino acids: CATKSNDEQFF. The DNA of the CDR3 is TGTGCCACGAAATCGAACGATGAGCAGTTCTTC.

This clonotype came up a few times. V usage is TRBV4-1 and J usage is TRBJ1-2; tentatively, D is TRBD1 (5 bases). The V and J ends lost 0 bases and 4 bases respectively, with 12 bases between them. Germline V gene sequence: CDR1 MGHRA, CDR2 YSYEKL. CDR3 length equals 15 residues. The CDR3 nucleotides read TGCGCCAGCAGCCAAGACAGGGTTTTCCCCTATGGCTACACCTTC. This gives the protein CASSQDRVFPYGYTF.

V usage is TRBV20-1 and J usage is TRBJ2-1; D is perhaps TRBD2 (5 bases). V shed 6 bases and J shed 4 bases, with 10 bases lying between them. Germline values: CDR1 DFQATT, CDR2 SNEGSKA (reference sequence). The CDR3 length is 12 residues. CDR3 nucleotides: TGCAGTGCCGGGCCGGGATACAATGAGCAGTTCTTC. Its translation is CSAGPGYNEQFF.

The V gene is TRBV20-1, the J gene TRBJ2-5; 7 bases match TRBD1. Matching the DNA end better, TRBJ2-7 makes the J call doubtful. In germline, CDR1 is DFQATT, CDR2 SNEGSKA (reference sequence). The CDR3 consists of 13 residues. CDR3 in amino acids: CSARSSQGYEQYF. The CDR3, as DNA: TGCAGTGCTAGATCCTCACAGGGGTACGAGCAGTACTTC.

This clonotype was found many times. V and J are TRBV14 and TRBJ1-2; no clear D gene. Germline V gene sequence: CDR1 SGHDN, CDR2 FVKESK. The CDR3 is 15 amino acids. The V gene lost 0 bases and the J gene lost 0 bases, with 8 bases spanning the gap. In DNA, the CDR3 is TGTGCCAGCAGCCAAGATTTACAGTCTAACTATGGCTACACCTTC. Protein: CASSQDLQSNYGYTF.

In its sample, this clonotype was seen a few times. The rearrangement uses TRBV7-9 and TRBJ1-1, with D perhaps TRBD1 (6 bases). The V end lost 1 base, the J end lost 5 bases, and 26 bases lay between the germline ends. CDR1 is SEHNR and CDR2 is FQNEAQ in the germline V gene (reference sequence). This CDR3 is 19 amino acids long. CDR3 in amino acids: CASSLGVLGGGVPNTEAFF. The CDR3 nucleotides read TGTGCCAGCAGCTTAGGGGTTTTAGGAGGGGGGGTACCGAATACTGAAGCTTTCTTT.

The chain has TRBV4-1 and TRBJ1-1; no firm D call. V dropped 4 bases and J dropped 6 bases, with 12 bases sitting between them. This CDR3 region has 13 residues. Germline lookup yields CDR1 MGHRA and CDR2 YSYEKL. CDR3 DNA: TGCGCCAGCAGCCCCCACAGAAACTCTGAAGCTTTCTTT. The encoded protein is CASSPHRNSEAFF.

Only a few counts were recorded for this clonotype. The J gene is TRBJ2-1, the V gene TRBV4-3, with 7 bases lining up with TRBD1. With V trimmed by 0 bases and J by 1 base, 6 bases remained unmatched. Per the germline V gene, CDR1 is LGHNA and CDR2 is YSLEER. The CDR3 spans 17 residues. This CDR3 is CASSQDPAGGSYNEQFF. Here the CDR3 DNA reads TGCGCCAGCAGCCAAGATCCGGCAGGGGGTTCCTACAATGAGCAGTTCTTC.

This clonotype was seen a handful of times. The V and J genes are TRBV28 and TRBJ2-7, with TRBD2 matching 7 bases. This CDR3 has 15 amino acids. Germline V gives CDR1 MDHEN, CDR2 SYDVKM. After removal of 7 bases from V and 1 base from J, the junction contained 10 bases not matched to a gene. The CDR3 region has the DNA TGTGCCAGCACCACCGCGGGAGTAGCGTCCTACGAGCAGTACTTC. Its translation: CASTTAGVASYEQYF.

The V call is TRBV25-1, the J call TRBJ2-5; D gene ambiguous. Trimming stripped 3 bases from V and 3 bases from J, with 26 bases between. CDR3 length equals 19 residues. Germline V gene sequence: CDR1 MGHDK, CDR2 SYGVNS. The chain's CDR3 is CASSDTRFKGKSLKETQYF. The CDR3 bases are TGTGCCAGCAGTGATACGCGTTTTAAGGGCAAATCCCTCAAAGAGACCCAGTACTTC.

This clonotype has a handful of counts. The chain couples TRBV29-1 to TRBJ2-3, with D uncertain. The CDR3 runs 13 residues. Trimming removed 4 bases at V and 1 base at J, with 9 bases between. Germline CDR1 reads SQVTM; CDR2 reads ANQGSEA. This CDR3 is CSVVFQGTDTQYF. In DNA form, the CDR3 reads TGCAGCGTTGTGTTTCAGGGCACAGATACGCAGTATTTT.

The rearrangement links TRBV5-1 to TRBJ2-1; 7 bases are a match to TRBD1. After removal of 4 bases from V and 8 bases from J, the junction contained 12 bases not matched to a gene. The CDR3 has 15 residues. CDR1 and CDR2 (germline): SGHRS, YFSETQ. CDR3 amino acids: CASSAFDRDGDEQFF. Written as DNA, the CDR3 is TGCGCCAGCAGCGCGTTCGACAGGGACGGGGATGAGCAGTTCTTC. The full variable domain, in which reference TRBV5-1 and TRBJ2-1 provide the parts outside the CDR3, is KAGVTQTPRYLIKTRGQQVTLSCSPISGHRSVSWYQQTPGQGLQFLFEYFSETQRNKGNFPGRFSGRQFSNSRSEMNVSTLELGDSALYLCASSAFDRDGDEQFFGPGTRLTVL.

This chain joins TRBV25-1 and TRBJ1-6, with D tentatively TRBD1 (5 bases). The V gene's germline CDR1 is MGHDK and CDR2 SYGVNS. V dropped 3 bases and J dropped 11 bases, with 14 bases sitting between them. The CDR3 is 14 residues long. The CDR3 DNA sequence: TGTGCCAGCAGTGATAACAGGCAGGGTCCACCCCTCCACTTT. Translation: CASSDNRQGPPLHF.

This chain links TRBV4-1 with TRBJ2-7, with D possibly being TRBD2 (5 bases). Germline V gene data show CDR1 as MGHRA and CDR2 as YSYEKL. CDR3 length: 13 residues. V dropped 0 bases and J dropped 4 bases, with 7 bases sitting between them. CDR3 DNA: TGCGCCAGCAGCCAAGAGACTATGTACGAGCAGTACTTC. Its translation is CASSQETMYEQYF.

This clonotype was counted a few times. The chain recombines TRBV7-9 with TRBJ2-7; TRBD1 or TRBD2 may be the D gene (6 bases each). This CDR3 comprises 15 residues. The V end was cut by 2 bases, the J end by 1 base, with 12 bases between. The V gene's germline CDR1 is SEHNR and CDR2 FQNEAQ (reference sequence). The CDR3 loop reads CASSLLGGPSYEQYF. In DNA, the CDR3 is TGTGCCAGCAGCTTATTGGGGGGCCCTTCCTACGAGCAGTACTTC.